Presented here are 17 T cell receptor beta chains from one specimen sequenced in a study of metastatic and nonmetastatic thyroid tumors. Using MiXCR, TCRdb reanalyzed the PCR reads. The profile covers about 92,000 clones, with approximately 15% appearing a single time and 3% to 4.5% taken by the ten largest. All patients were treatment-naive before thyroid surgery. The sequencing input was blood. The receptors were gathered from a female donor with papillary thyroid cancer or a benign thyroid nodule (not recorded which). Some clones in this sample may be carry-over from other donors' samples.

In this sample, this clone turned up many times. J is TRBJ1-1 and V is TRBV6-1, with a tentative D call TRBD1 (6 bases). Trimming took 2 bases from V and 10 from J, leaving 11 bases between them. Per germline, CDR1 MNHNS and CDR2 SASEGT. There are 12 residues in the CDR3. The CDR3, as DNA: TGTGCCAGCAGTGAAAGACTGGGGGCAGCTTTCTTT. This translates into CASSERLGAAFF.

This clone was observed at least ten times. The J gene is TRBJ2-2, the V gene TRBV3-1; 9 bases align to TRBD1. CDR1 is LGHDT and CDR2 is YNNKEL in the germline V gene (reference sequence). Losses at the gene ends were 4 bases for V and 3 bases for J; bases not matched to a gene: 3. This CDR3 is built from 15 residues. In nucleotides, the CDR3 is TGTGCCAGCAGCCCCGGGACAGGGCACACCGGGGAGCTGTTTTTT. Its translation: CASSPGTGHTGELFF.

This clone was recorded a few times. Just one base apart from a much larger clone, this may be a read error. J is TRBJ2-7 and V is TRBV20-1, with 12 bases identical to TRBD2. The trim removed 5 bases at V and 1 base at J, leaving 3 bases unmatched. The germline gives CDR1 DFQATT, CDR2 SNEGSKA (reference sequence). The CDR3 consists of 14 residues. CDR3: CSAGLAGFSYEQYF. CDR3 in DNA: TGCAGTGCTGGACTAGCGGGGTTTTCCTACGAGCAGTACTTC.

This clone has a count of ten or more. The chain recombines TRBV13 with TRBJ1-6; D is perhaps TRBD1 (6 bases). V dropped 2 bases and J dropped 9 bases, with 11 bases sitting between them. This CDR3 region has 14 residues. Germline V gene lookup returns CDR1 PRHDT and CDR2 FYEKMQ (reference sequence). CDR3 coding DNA: TGTGCCAGCAGCTTAATTACAGGGACTTCACCCCTCCACTTT. Amino acids: CASSLITGTSPLHF.

A word on this clone: A much larger clone sits a single nucleotide away, making a read error possible. The genes are TRBV4-1 and TRBJ2-6; 8 bases fit TRBD2. The CDR3 extends over 14 amino acids. Germline CDR1 and CDR2: MGHRA and YSYEKL. The trim removed 8 bases at V and 5 bases at J, leaving 5 bases unmatched. The DNA of the CDR3 is TGCGCCAGCGAAGCGGGGGTCAGGGCCAACGTCCTGACTTTC. Its translation: CASEAGVRANVLTF.

This clone turned up a few times. Possible read error: a much larger clone is one base away. The chain joins TRBV25-1 to TRBJ2-1; D gene ambiguous. This CDR3 is 10 amino acids long. Germline-derived CDR1 and CDR2 are MGHDK and SYGVNS. The V and J ends lost 8 bases and 8 bases respectively, with 7 bases between them. For the CDR3, the DNA is TGTGCCAGCGGGTATTATGAGCAGTTCTTC. Encoded protein: CASGYYEQFF.

The chain combines TRBV6-1 with TRBJ2-3, with TRBD2 matching over 10 bases. This CDR3 is 17 amino acids long. J was trimmed by 4 bases and V by 4 bases; bases with no gene match: 11. CDR1 and CDR2 (germline): MNHNS, SASEGT. The CDR3 spells CASSVPPGLALSDTQYF. The CDR3 DNA reads as TGTGCCAGCAGTGTACCCCCGGGACTAGCGTTGTCAGATACGCAGTATTTT.

This clone appeared many times. This chain links TRBV20-1 with TRBJ2-3; D not certain. The germline gives CDR1 DFQATT, CDR2 SNEGSKA (reference sequence). This CDR3 is built from 15 residues. The V gene lost 0 bases and the J gene lost 4 bases, with 14 bases spanning the gap. The CDR3 nucleotides read TGCAGTGCTAGAGATTACCTAGTCTCACCAGATACGCAGTATTTT. It translates to CSARDYLVSPDTQYF.

This clone appeared many times. This specimen includes other DNA sequences encoding the same CDR3. This rearrangement joins TRBV10-2 to TRBJ2-3; D may be TRBD1 (6 bases). V was clipped by 3 bases and J by 6 bases, with 19 bases between them. This CDR3 is built from 16 residues. Germline loops: CDR1 WSHSY, CDR2 SAAADI. The CDR3 is CASSESDSVFVDTQYF. The CDR3 nucleotides are TGCGCCAGCAGTGAATCGGACAGTGTGTTTGTGGATACGCAGTATTTT.

Note on this clone: This clone may be a read error of a much larger clone one base away. This specimen includes other DNA sequences encoding the same CDR3. The chain carries TRBV9 and TRBJ1-2; D unresolved. This CDR3 has 15 residues. The V gene's germline CDR1 is SGDLS and CDR2 YYNGEE. Deletions cut 2 bases from V and 2 bases from J, with 13 bases between. The CDR3 DNA reads TGTGCCAGCAGCGTCTCGGGAAGAACCAACTATGGCTACACCTTC. Translating gives CASSVSGRTNYGYTF.

This clone has more than one count but fewer than ten. The junction shows a germline mismatch at one end, possibly a read error. The rearrangement joins TRBV27 to TRBJ2-1; TRBD1 or TRBD2 may be the D gene (5 bases each). CDR1 is MNHEY, CDR2 SMNVEV, per germline (reference sequence). This CDR3 is 17 amino acids long. The CDR3 spells CARSSPPRDRTANEQFF. In DNA form, the CDR3 reads TGTGCCAGAAGTTCCCCTCCCAGGGACCGGACCGCCAATGAGCAGTTCTTC.

Points on this clone: A clone one base away is much larger, so this may be a read error. The chain joins TRBV7-2 to TRBJ2-1; D ambiguous. CDR1 and CDR2 (germline): SGHTA, FQGNSA. The CDR3 sequence is 12 residues long. The V and J ends lost 1 base and 8 bases respectively, with 6 bases between them. CDR3 region: CASSLVAYEQFF. The CDR3 nucleotides are TGTGCCAGCAGCTTAGTGGCCTATGAGCAGTTCTTC. The entire variable domain, with the rest obtained from reference TRBV7-2 and TRBJ2-1, is as follows: GAGVSQSPSNKVTEKGKDVELRCDPISGHTALYWYRQSLGQGLEFLIYFQGNSAPDKSGLPSDRFSAERTGGSVSTLTIQRTQQEDSAVYLCASSLVAYEQFFGPGTRLTVL.

In regard to this clone: This may be a read error: a much more frequent sequence differs by one nucleotide. This specimen includes other DNA sequences encoding the same CDR3. J is TRBJ2-3 and V is TRBV11-3; D gene uncertain. Germline lookup yields CDR1 SGHNT and CDR2 YENEEA. The CDR3 is 12 residues long. As DNA, the CDR3 is TGTGCCAGCAGCTTCGGTGCAGATACTCAGTATTTT. Protein product: CASSFGADTQYF.

Worth noting for this clone: Other DNA sequences in this specimen translate into the identical CDR3. CDR3 region: CASSPETPSSYNEQFF. The CDR3 DNA reads as TGTGCCAGCTCACCAGAGACCCCCAGCTCCTACAATGAGCAGTTCTTC. The chain has TRBV18 and TRBJ2-1; D gene uncertain. V lost 2 bases and J 0 bases, leaving 11 bases between the germline ends. CDR1 and CDR2 from the germline V gene are KGHSH and LQKENI. The length of the CDR3 is 16 residues.

This clone turned up a few times. One base away lies a much larger clone, so this may be a sequencing read error. This chain joins TRBV19 and TRBJ1-2, with D unclear. Germline CDR1 LNHDA, CDR2 SQIVND (reference sequence). The CDR3 has 12 amino acids. The CDR3 loop reads CASGILGYGYTF. The CDR3 DNA follows: TGTGCCAGTGGTATCCTTGGCTATGGCTACACCTTC. Based on the CDR3 plus reference TRBV19 and TRBJ1-2, the full variable domain is DGGITQSPKYLFRKEGQNVTLSCEQNLNHDAMYWYRQDPGQGLRLIYYSQIVNDFQKGDIAEGYSVSREKKESFPLTVTSAQKNPTAFYLCASGILGYGYTFGSGTRLTVV.

About this clone itself: A much more abundant neighbour one base away suggests this may be a read error. The CDR3 ends on some other residue instead of the conserved phenylalanine or tryptophan, so this is likely a read error. The rearrangement links TRBV3-1 to TRBJ1-2; a possible D gene is TRBD1 (5 bases). The CDR3 covers 12 residues. CDR1 and CDR2 (germline): LGHDT, YNNKEL (reference sequence). V gave up 6 bases and J gave up 6 bases, with 11 bases separating them. The CDR3 DNA reads as TGTGCCAGCAGAGGCAGGGATCATGGCTACACCCTC. It is translated as CASRGRDHGYTL.

For this clone: One base away lies a much larger clone, so this may be a sequencing read error. The chain has TRBV20-1 and TRBJ2-5; the match to TRBD2 covers 11 bases. CDR3 length: 15 residues. Losses at the gene ends were 6 bases for V and 5 bases for J; bases not matched to a gene: 11. Germline CDR1 is DFQATT and CDR2 is SNEGSKA (reference sequence). The CDR3: CSAYNSGGATETQYF. CDR3 nucleotides: TGCAGTGCATACAATAGCGGGGGGGCCACGGAGACCCAGTACTTC.